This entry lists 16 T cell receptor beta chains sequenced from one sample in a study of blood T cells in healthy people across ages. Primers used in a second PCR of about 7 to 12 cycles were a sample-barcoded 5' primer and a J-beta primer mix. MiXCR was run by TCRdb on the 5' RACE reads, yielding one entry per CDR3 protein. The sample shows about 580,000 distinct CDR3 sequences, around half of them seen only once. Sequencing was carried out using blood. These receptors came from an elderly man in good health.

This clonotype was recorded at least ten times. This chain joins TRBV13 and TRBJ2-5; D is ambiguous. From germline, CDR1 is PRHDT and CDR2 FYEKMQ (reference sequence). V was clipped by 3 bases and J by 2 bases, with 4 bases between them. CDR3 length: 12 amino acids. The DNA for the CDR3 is TGTGCCAGCAGCTTTGGTCAAGAGACCCAGTACTTC. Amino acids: CASSFGQETQYF.

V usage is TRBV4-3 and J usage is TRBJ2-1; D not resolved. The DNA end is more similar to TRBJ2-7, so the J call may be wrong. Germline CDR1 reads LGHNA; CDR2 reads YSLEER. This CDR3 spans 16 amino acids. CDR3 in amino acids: CASSQDTASAYNEQYF. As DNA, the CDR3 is TGCGCCAGCAGCCAAGATACAGCGTCGGCCTACAATGAGCAGTACTTC.

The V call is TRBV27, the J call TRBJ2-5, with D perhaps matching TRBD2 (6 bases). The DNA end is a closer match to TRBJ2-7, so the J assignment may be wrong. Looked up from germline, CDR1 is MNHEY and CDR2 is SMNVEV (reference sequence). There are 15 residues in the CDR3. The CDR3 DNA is TGTGCCAGCAGTTCCGCCTCGGCGGGAAGCTACGAGCAGTACTTC. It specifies CASSSASAGSYEQYF.

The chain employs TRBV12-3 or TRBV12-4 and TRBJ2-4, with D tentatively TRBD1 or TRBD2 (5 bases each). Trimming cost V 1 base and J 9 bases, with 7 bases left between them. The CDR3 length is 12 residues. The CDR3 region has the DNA TGTGCCAGCAGTTTAGGTGGGGGCATTCAGTACTTC. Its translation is CASSLGGGIQYF.

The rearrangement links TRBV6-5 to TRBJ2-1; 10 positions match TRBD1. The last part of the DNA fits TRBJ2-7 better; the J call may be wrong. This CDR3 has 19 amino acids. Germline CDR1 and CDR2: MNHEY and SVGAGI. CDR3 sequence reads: CASSYYPGTGVGSYNEQYF. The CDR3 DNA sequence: TGTGCCAGCAGTTACTACCCCGGGACAGGGGTGGGCTCCTACAATGAGCAGTACTTC.

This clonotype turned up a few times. The CDR3 spells CASSVGGGGAYNEQFF. As DNA, the CDR3 is TGTGCCAGCAGCGTAGGGGGCGGGGGGGCCTACAATGAGCAGTTCTTC. The rearrangement links TRBV9 to TRBJ2-1; the match to TRBD2 covers 9 bases. The germline V gene encodes CDR1 SGDLS and CDR2 YYNGEE. This CDR3 spans 16 amino acids. Trimming took 0 bases from V and 2 from J; bases not matched to a gene: 3.

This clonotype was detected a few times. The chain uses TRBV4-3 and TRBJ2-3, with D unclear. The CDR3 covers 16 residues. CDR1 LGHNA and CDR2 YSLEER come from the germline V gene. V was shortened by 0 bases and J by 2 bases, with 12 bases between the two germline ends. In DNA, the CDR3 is TGCGCCAGCAGCCAAGATTTAAGTCCAACCACAGATACGCAGTATTTT. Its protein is CASSQDLSPTTDTQYF.

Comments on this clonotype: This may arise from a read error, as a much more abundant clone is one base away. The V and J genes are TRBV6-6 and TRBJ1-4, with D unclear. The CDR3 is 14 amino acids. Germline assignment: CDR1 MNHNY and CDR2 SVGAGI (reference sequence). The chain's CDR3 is CAGRVKATNEKLFF. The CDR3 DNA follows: TGTGCCGGCAGAGTGAAGGCAACTAATGAAAAACTGTTTTTT.

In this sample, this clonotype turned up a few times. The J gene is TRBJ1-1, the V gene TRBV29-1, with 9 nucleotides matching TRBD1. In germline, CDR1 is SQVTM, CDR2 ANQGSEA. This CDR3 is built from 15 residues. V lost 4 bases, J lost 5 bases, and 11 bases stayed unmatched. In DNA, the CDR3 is TGCAGCGTTGCCCCCGGGACAGGGTTTTCTACTGAAGCTTTCTTT. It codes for CSVAPGTGFSTEAFF.

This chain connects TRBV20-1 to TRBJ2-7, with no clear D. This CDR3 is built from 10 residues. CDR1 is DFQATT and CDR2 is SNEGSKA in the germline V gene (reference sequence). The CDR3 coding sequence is TGCAGCCCCGGGCGGTACGAGCAGTACTTC. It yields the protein CSPGRYEQYF.

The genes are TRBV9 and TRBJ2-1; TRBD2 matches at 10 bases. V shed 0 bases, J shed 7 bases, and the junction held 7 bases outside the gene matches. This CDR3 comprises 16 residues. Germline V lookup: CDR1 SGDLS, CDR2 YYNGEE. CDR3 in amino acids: CASSVGGLAGANEQFF. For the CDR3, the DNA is TGTGCCAGCAGCGTAGGGGGTCTAGCGGGAGCTAATGAGCAGTTCTTC.

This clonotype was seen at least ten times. CDR3 nucleotide sequence: TGTGCCAGCAGTTTAACTCGGGGTACTTATGGCTACACCTTC. As protein: CASSLTRGTYGYTF. The chain uses TRBV12-3 or TRBV12-4 and TRBJ1-2; D unclear. The CDR3 has 14 amino acids. The V end was cut by 2 bases, the J end by 5 bases, with 12 bases between.

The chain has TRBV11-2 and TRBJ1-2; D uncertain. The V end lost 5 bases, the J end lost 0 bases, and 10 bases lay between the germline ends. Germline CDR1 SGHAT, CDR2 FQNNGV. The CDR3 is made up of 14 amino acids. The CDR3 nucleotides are TGTGCCAGCAGCGTGGGCAGAACTAACTATGGCTACACCTTC. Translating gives CASSVGRTNYGYTF.

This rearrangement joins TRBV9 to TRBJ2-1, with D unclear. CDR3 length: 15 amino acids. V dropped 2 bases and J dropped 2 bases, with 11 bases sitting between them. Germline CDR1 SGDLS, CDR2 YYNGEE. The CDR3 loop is CASSVVTQTYNEQFF. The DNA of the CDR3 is TGTGCCAGCAGCGTGGTAACGCAAACCTACAATGAGCAGTTCTTC.

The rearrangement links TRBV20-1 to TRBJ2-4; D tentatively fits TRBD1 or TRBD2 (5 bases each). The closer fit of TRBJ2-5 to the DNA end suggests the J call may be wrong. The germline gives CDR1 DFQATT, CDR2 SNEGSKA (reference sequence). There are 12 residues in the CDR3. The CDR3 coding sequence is TGCAGTGCTGGTGGGACGGGGGAGACCCAGTACTTC. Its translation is CSAGGTGETQYF.

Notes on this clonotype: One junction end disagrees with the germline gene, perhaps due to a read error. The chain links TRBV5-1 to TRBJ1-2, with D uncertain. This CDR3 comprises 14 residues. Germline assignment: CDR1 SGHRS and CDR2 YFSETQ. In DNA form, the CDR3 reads TGCGTCAGCAGCTTGGTGAGCGGCGGCTATGGCTACACCTTC. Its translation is CVSSLVSGGYGYTF.